The 7 T cell receptor beta chains below were found in one sample sequenced in a study of cytomegalovirus exposure and HLA in healthy donors (dated by TCRdb to about 2017). Receptors were amplified or captured by the immunoSEQ multiplex PCR assay. For the multiplex PCR, a mixture combining 60 forward primers for TCR Vbeta segments and 13 reverse primers for TCR Jbeta segments was used. The table comes from immuneACCESS by way of TCRdb, which keeps in-frame sequences with V and J called. Part of the clones is missing from these tables; in studies checked, under half for an unresolved V gene and the rest for unknown reasons. The sample data list approximately 70,000 clones, and roughly 79% of these were observed just once. 6.3% of the sample is held by the ten biggest clonotypes. Sequencing input: PBMCs. These receptors came from a man aged 50-60 years in good health and CMV-seronegative.

As regards this clone: The junction departs from the called germline gene at one end, perhaps through a read error. The rearrangement uses TRBV9 and TRBJ1-1; 10 bases are shared with TRBD1. The CDR3 is 15 amino acids. CDR1 SGDLS and CDR2 YYNGEE come from the germline V gene. CDR3 residues: CASSPGTGVPTKAFF. The CDR3 nucleotides are TGTGCCAGCAGCCCGGGGACAGGGGTTCCCACTAAAGCTTTCTTT. The full variable domain, in which reference TRBV9 and TRBJ1-1 provide the parts outside the CDR3, is DSGVTQTPKHLITATGQRVTLRCSPRSGDLSVYWYQQSLDQGLQFLIQYYNGEERAKGNILERFSAQQFPDLHSELNLSSLELGDSALYFCASSPGTGVPTKAFFGQGTRLTVV.

The rearrangement uses TRBV29-1 and TRBJ1-1; D might be TRBD1 (5 bases). V lost 7 bases and J lost 5, with 8 bases in between. Germline loops: CDR1 SQVTM, CDR2 ANQGSEA. The CDR3 totals 10 residues. CDR3 DNA: TGCAGCGGGGGGAGGACTGAAGCTTTCTTT. Its protein is CSGGRTEAFF.

Of note for this clone: An end of the junction differs from the germline gene, which may be a read error. This chain joins TRBV5-1 and TRBJ1-1; D is perhaps TRBD1 (6 bases). CDR1 is SGHRS, CDR2 YFSETQ, per germline. The CDR3 runs 15 residues. DNA for the CDR3: TGCGCCAGCGGCTTGGTCGGGGGGCAGAACACTGAAGCTTTCTTT. It is translated as CASGLVGGQNTEAFF.

The genes are TRBV2 and TRBJ2-1, with 13 positions matching TRBD2. This CDR3 has 16 residues. The V segment lost 4 bases and the J segment 7 bases; nucleotides outside the gene matches: 7. CDR1 is SNHLY and CDR2 is FYNNEI in the germline V gene. CDR3 region: CASSGRTSGSMNEQFF. CDR3 bases: TGTGCCAGCAGTGGCCGGACTAGCGGGAGTATGAATGAGCAGTTCTTC.

The V call is TRBV14, the J call TRBJ1-2; no reliable D call. Germline V gives CDR1 SGHDN, CDR2 FVKESK. V dropped 0 bases and J dropped 8 bases, with 10 bases sitting between them. This CDR3 region has 13 residues. The CDR3 bases are TGTGCCAGCAGCCAAGATGGGCGGGAAGGCTACACCTTC. It yields the protein CASSQDGREGYTF.

The chain carries TRBV27 and TRBJ2-4; TRBD1 aligns across 10 bases. With 4 bases clipped from V and 7 bases from J, the junction kept 7 bases outside the gene matches. Germline assignment: CDR1 MNHEY and CDR2 SMNVEV (reference sequence). This CDR3 is built from 15 residues. The CDR3 is CASSSHRTGGNIQYF. The DNA of the CDR3 is TGTGCCAGCAGTTCGCACCGGACAGGGGGGAACATTCAGTACTTC.

The chain recombines TRBV6-5 with TRBJ1-2; D possibly corresponds to TRBD1 (6 bases). Germline CDR1 and CDR2: MNHEY and SVGAGI. Trimming stripped 3 bases from V and 2 bases from J, with 13 bases between. The CDR3 runs 15 residues. CDR3 amino acids: CASSYRQDRNYGYTF. In DNA, the CDR3 is TGTGCCAGCAGTTATAGACAGGACCGAAACTATGGCTACACCTTC.